The 19 T cell receptor beta chains below were found in one sample sequenced in a study of shared T cell receptors in the human thymus. This table comes from immunoSEQ multiplex PCR, and its TCRdb copy is limited to in-frame clones, with some not included. The table records about 660,000 clones, over 75% of them present only once. These data are also associated with another study on human thymus T cells.

Sequenced sample: thymocytes. Receptors originate from a boy under two years old with a congenital heart defect.

The chain recombines TRBV6-5 with TRBJ2-7, with D possibly matching TRBD2 (6 bases). Trimming took 1 base from V and 2 from J, leaving 12 bases between them. Germline CDR1 and CDR2: MNHEY and SVGAGI. The CDR3 runs to 15 residues. The CDR3 nucleotides are TGTGCCAGCAGTTACTGGGGGACTCATACCTACGAGCAGTACTTC. It codes for CASSYWGTHTYEQYF.

The chain joins TRBV4-3 to TRBJ2-2, with TRBD1 matching over 10 bases. Germline loops: CDR1 LGHNA, CDR2 YSLEER. The CDR3 has 18 amino acids. With 3 bases clipped from V and 3 bases from J, the junction kept 10 bases outside the gene matches. CDR3 region: CASSHVDRGRPDTGELFF. The CDR3 nucleotides read TGCGCCAGCAGCCACGTTGACAGGGGGCGCCCGGACACCGGGGAGCTGTTTTTT.

This chain connects TRBV19 to TRBJ1-2, with TRBD1 matching over 9 bases. V was clipped by 7 bases and J by 8 bases; unmatched bases: 5. The CDR3 is 12 residues long. CDR1 and CDR2 (germline): LNHDA, SQIVND (reference sequence). CDR3 DNA sequence: TGTGCCAGTAACGACAGGGGGGACGGCTACACCTTC. Its protein product is CASNDRGDGYTF. The full variable domain, rest sourced from reference TRBV19 and TRBJ1-2, is DGGITQSPKYLFRKEGQNVTLSCEQNLNHDAMYWYRQDPGQGLRLIYYSQIVNDFQKGDIAEGYSVSREKKESFPLTVTSAQKNPTAFYLCASNDRGDGYTFGSGTRLTVV.

This rearrangement joins TRBV14 to TRBJ2-3; no firm D call. The CDR3 consists of 15 residues. V was clipped by 0 bases and J by 2 bases, with 9 bases between them. Germline-derived CDR1 and CDR2 are SGHDN and FVKESK. The CDR3 DNA reads as TGTGCCAGCAGCCAAGAGGCCATTACCACAGATACGCAGTATTTT. Its translation is CASSQEAITTDTQYF.

The genes are TRBV27 and TRBJ2-1, with 10 bases that match TRBD1. Germline V gene data show CDR1 as MNHEY and CDR2 as SMNVEV (reference sequence). There are 16 residues in the CDR3. Trimming cost V 5 bases and J 5 bases; bases outside gene matches: 9. The CDR3 sequence: CASSRHRDRGDNEQFF. The CDR3 region has the DNA TGTGCCAGCAGTCGCCACCGGGACAGGGGAGACAATGAGCAGTTCTTC.

This clone appeared a single time. The chain uses TRBV28 and TRBJ1-2; 8 positions match TRBD1. The CDR3 is made up of 15 amino acids. The V and J ends lost 2 bases and 4 bases, in that order; junction bases with no gene match: 6. From germline, CDR1 is MDHEN and CDR2 SYDVKM. Written as DNA, the CDR3 is TGTGCCAGCAGTTTACCTGTTGACAGGGGCTATGGCTACACCTTC. Translated: CASSLPVDRGYGYTF.

The chain uses TRBV6-5 and TRBJ1-5; D not resolved. From germline, CDR1 is MNHEY and CDR2 SVGAGI. This CDR3 spans 15 amino acids. Trimming cost V 2 bases and J 0 bases, with 8 bases left between them. The CDR3 DNA is TGTGCCAGCAGTTACGGGAGGGATAGCAATCAGCCCCAGCATTTT. Its protein is CASSYGRDSNQPQHF.

CDR3 bases: TGTGCCAGCAACCCAGGACAGGGGAGCCCCTACAATGAGCAGTTCTTC. It translates to CASNPGQGSPYNEQFF. The genes are TRBV25-1 and TRBJ2-1; TRBD1 matches 9 bases. The CDR3 loop spans 16 amino acids. The germline CDR1 and CDR2 sequences are MGHDK and SYGVNS. V shed 7 bases and J 2 bases; nucleotides not matched to a gene: 9.

The chain has TRBV9 and TRBJ2-3; 11 positions match TRBD2. The CDR3 loop spans 16 amino acids. J gave up 4 bases and V 0 bases, and 4 bases lay outside the gene matches. CDR1 SGDLS and CDR2 YYNGEE come from the germline V gene. CDR3 DNA sequence: TGTGCCAGCAGCGTAGGGTCTAGCGGGAGGCCAGATACGCAGTATTTT. It translates to CASSVGSSGRPDTQYF.

The genes are TRBV18 and TRBJ2-1, with D possibly TRBD1 on 7 matching bases. The CDR3 runs 15 residues. Per germline, CDR1 KGHSH and CDR2 LQKENI. Trimming removed 3 bases at V and 1 base at J, with 10 bases between. This CDR3 is CASSPEGASYNEQFF. The CDR3 DNA reads as TGTGCCAGCTCACCGGAGGGGGCGTCCTACAATGAGCAGTTCTTC.

The sample holds one count of this clone. The chain is built from TRBV28 and TRBJ2-7; D possibly corresponds to TRBD2 (6 bases). The germline V gene has CDR1 MDHEN and CDR2 SYDVKM. The CDR3 length is 15 residues. Between the trimmed V and J ends, which lost 0 bases and 3 bases, there was a span of 12 bases. The CDR3 DNA follows: TGTGCCAGCAGTTTATGGGGGGACGGGGGCTACGAGCAGTACTTC. Protein: CASSLWGDGGYEQYF.

This chain uses TRBV19 with TRBJ2-3; a possible D gene is TRBD1 (6 bases). The V gene lost 4 bases and the J gene lost 0 bases, with 14 bases spanning the gap. The germline V gene encodes CDR1 LNHDA and CDR2 SQIVND (reference sequence). This CDR3 region has 16 residues. CDR3 sequence (DNA): TGTGCCAGTAGTAGGGGGACAACTTCTAGCACAGATACGCAGTATTTT. Translated: CASSRGTTSSTDTQYF.

This sequence joins TRBV25-1 and TRBJ1-5; D is unclear. V lost 1 base and J 3 bases, leaving 10 bases between the germline ends. Germline CDR1 MGHDK, CDR2 SYGVNS. CDR3 size: 15 residues. The CDR3 DNA reads TGTGCCAGCAGTGAATCTCGCGGAGACAATCAGCCCCAGCATTTT. Encoded protein: CASSESRGDNQPQHF. The variable domain in full, with the rest retrieved from reference TRBV25-1 and TRBJ1-5, is EADIYQTPRYLVIGTGKKITLECSQTMGHDKMYWYQQDPGMELHLIHYSYGVNSTEKGDLSSESTVSRIRTEHFPLTLESARPSHTSQYLCASSESRGDNQPQHFGDGTRLSIL.

V gene TRBV18 combines with J gene TRBJ2-7, with TRBD2 identical over 8 bases. The CDR3 covers 13 residues. Per germline, CDR1 KGHSH and CDR2 LQKENI. Trimming took 6 bases from V and 2 from J; bases not matched to a gene: 3. CDR3 residues: CASSLAGPYEQYF. The CDR3 DNA reads as TGTGCCAGCTCTCTAGCGGGCCCCTACGAGCAGTACTTC.

This chain connects TRBV7-9 to TRBJ2-5, with 9 bases identical to TRBD2. The CDR3 sequence is 15 residues long. After removal of 4 bases from V and 3 bases from J, the junction contained 6 bases not matched to a gene. CDR1 is SEHNR and CDR2 is FQNEAQ in the germline V gene (reference sequence). CDR3 bases: TGTGCCAGCAGCTCGGAGGGACTAGCTGAAGAGACCCAGTACTTC. It codes for CASSSEGLAEETQYF.

This clone appeared once. This chain connects TRBV15 to TRBJ1-4; D gene ambiguous. Germline CDR1 is LNHNV and CDR2 is YYDKDF (reference sequence). Trimming pared 9 bases from V and 7 bases from J, leaving 27 bases between. The CDR3 consists of 17 residues. CDR3 region: CATSGPGSFRSGEKLFF. In DNA form, the CDR3 reads TGTGCCACTTCCGGTCCGGGGTCGTTTAGGTCGGGTGAAAAACTGTTTTTT.

The chain recombines TRBV4-1 with TRBJ1-5; TRBD1 matches 8 bases. Losses at the gene ends were 3 bases for V and 7 bases for J; bases not matched to a gene: 11. Germline V gene data show CDR1 as MGHRA and CDR2 as YSYEKL. This CDR3 is 16 amino acids long. CDR3 loop: CASSHGRRTGLQPQHF. Written as DNA, the CDR3 is TGCGCCAGCAGCCACGGGCGAAGGACAGGGTTGCAGCCCCAGCATTTT.

The rearrangement links TRBV7-6 to TRBJ2-1; no clear D. Trimming shortened V by 3 bases and J by 2 bases, and 5 bases separated the two germline ends. From germline, CDR1 is SGHVS and CDR2 FNYEAQ. CDR3 length: 13 amino acids. The CDR3 protein is CASSLAPYNEQFF. The CDR3 DNA is TGTGCCAGCAGCTTGGCCCCCTACAATGAGCAGTTCTTC. The entire variable domain, with the rest obtained from reference TRBV7-6 and TRBJ2-1, is as follows: GAGVSQSPRYKVTKRGQDVALRCDPISGHVSLYWYRQALGQGPEFLTYFNYEAQQDKSGLPNDRFSAERPEGSISTLTIQRTEQRDSAMYRCASSLAPYNEQFFGPGTRLTVL.

DNA for the CDR3: TGTGCCAGCAGTGCTCCAAACATTCAGTACTTC. Residues: CASSAPNIQYF. The genes are TRBV6-4 and TRBJ2-4, with D unclear. Germline lookup yields CDR1 MRHNA and CDR2 SNTAGT. There are 11 residues in the CDR3. With 4 bases removed from V and 6 bases from J, the gap between germline ends came to 4 bases.